The TCR beta chain described here comes from a study of blood T cell repertoires in COVID-19. Turning to the study itself: Sites across the United States, Italy and Spain contributed samples from acute and convalescent COVID-19. PBMCs, B-cell-depleted T cells, or T cells were the source of the cDNA or gDNA that made up the material.

Original processing notes: Estimates of nucleated cell counts were drawn from the amplification of reference gene primers. TCRdb keeps only in-frame clones here, not all; method: immunoSEQ multiplex PCR. That table is the source of V, J and clone size, and D and trimming were worked out from the DNA. The repertoire holds roughly 150,000 clones, with roughly 93% as singletons. Patients in Seattle were enrolled during active infection, then followed longitudinally. The CDR3 covers 15 residues. The V gene lost 2 bases and the J gene lost 7 bases, with 14 bases spanning the gap. Germline CDR1 and CDR2: SGHTA and FQGNSA.

The chain combines TRBV7-2 with TRBJ2-2, with no clear D. The receptor was derived from a woman aged 60-75 years with COVID-19, enrolled during active disease. The sample comprised peripheral blood. The CDR3 bases are TGTGCCAGCAGCTTACCCCTTCTAGTGAGCGGGGAGCTGTTTTTT. This encodes CASSLPLLVSGELFF.